These 19 T cell receptor beta chains originate from one sample sequenced in a study of blood T cell repertoires in COVID-19 (dated by TCRdb to the early 2020s). Library construction relied on the immunoSEQ multiplex PCR assay. TCRdb mirrors the immuneACCESS table, restricted to in-frame sequences. Some clones are absent from its copies; in checked studies, under half trace to an unresolved V gene, and the reason for the others is unknown. The sample yields approximately 280,000 clones; approximately 92% were counted once. The ten top clones hold approximately 7.5% of the sample. Sequenced material: peripheral blood. These TCRs come from a woman aged 25 to 45 with COVID-19, enrolled during active disease.

This chain links TRBV2 with TRBJ1-5; TRBD1 aligns across 7 bases. The V gene's germline CDR1 is SNHLY and CDR2 FYNNEI. The length of the CDR3 is 20 residues. The junction had 21 bases not matched to a gene; V was cut back by 4 bases and J by 3 bases. CDR3 DNA sequence: TGTGCCAGCAGTGCCACCCCGGAGGGGGCCGCCGCAATTTTCAATCAGCCCCAGCATTTT. Its protein is CASSATPEGAAAIFNQPQHF.

The chain combines TRBV28 with TRBJ1-5, with D possibly being TRBD1 (5 bases). Trimming took 7 bases from V and 6 from J, leaving 16 bases between them. This CDR3 is 14 amino acids long. From germline, CDR1 is MDHEN and CDR2 SYDVKM. The CDR3 nucleotides are TGTGCCAGCAACCTTCGATCAGGGCCTCAGCCCCAGCATTTT. Translated: CASNLRSGPQPQHF.

The chain carries TRBV6-6 and TRBJ1-5, with D uncertain. CDR1 is MNHNY, CDR2 SVGAGI, per germline (reference sequence). Trimming left V 4 bases short and J 7 bases short, with 14 bases between. The CDR3 sequence is 14 residues long. The CDR3 sequence is CASSSGPIEQPQHF. The CDR3 nucleotides read TGTGCCAGCAGTTCTGGGCCGATAGAACAGCCCCAGCATTTT.

Note on this clone: Other DNA sequences in this specimen translate into the identical CDR3. V gene TRBV2 combines with J gene TRBJ2-1, with TRBD2 identical over 9 bases. The trim removed 0 bases at V and 5 bases at J, leaving 5 bases unmatched. The CDR3 extends over 16 amino acids. Germline V gene data show CDR1 as SNHLY and CDR2 as FYNNEI. CDR3: CASSEAGLAGNNEQFF. The CDR3 region has the DNA TGTGCCAGCAGTGAAGCTGGTCTAGCGGGGAACAATGAGCAGTTCTTC.

This chain links TRBV20-1 with TRBJ2-3; TRBD2 aligns across 9 bases. The CDR3 is 15 amino acids. Germline CDR1 reads DFQATT; CDR2 reads SNEGSKA (reference sequence). The ends lost 3 bases at V and 6 bases at J; junction bases unmatched: 10. CDR3 DNA sequence: TGCAGTGCTAGTTCCCTCAGCGGGAGGTCGGATACGCAGTATTTT. Protein: CSASSLSGRSDTQYF.

This sequence joins TRBV6-5 and TRBJ2-7, with 9 bases aligning to TRBD1. Germline V gene sequence: CDR1 MNHEY, CDR2 SVGAGI. V shed 7 bases and J 5 bases; nucleotides not matched to a gene: 9. The CDR3 runs to 14 residues. The CDR3 here is CASKSDRGWNEQYF. The CDR3 region has the DNA TGTGCCAGCAAAAGTGACAGGGGGTGGAACGAGCAGTACTTC.

The chain is built from TRBV5-6 and TRBJ2-1; TRBD2 aligns across 7 bases. The trim removed 0 bases at V and 3 bases at J, leaving 6 bases unmatched. The CDR3 extends over 16 amino acids. CDR1 is SGHDT and CDR2 is YYEEEE in the germline V gene. This CDR3 is CASSLDSGSFYNEQFF. In DNA, the CDR3 is TGTGCCAGCAGCTTGGATAGCGGGTCTTTCTACAATGAGCAGTTCTTC.

The rearrangement links TRBV28 to TRBJ1-5; TRBD1 might be the D (5 bases). V dropped 5 bases and J dropped 5 bases, with 16 bases sitting between them. The germline V gene has CDR1 MDHEN and CDR2 SYDVKM. CDR3 length: 15 residues. The CDR3 bases are TGTGCCAGCAGTCCCCGGGGGGAGGGCCATCAGCCCCAGCATTTT. Protein sequence: CASSPRGEGHQPQHF.

The J gene is TRBJ1-6, the V gene TRBV5-1, with 8 nucleotides matching TRBD1. Trimming removed 4 bases from V and 6 bases from J; junction bases left unmatched: 3. Germline CDR1 and CDR2: SGHRS and YFSETQ. This CDR3 has 14 amino acids. CDR3 sequence: CASSLTGVNSPLHF. The CDR3 nucleotides read TGCGCCAGCAGCCTGACAGGGGTTAATTCACCCCTCCACTTT.

J is TRBJ1-1 and V is TRBV6-5; D call uncertain. This CDR3 is built from 14 residues. The V end was cut by 6 bases, the J end by 7 bases, with 18 bases between. Per the germline V gene, CDR1 is MNHEY and CDR2 is SVGAGI. The CDR3 DNA sequence: TGTGCCAGCAGCGATCCAAGTCGACAAAGTGAAGCTTTCTTT. It translates to CASSDPSRQSEAFF.

The rearrangement joins TRBV10-3 to TRBJ2-1, with 7 bases fitting TRBD2. Germline loops: CDR1 ENHRY, CDR2 SYGVKD. CDR3 length: 15 residues. J lost 5 bases, V lost 5 bases, and 9 bases had no gene match. The CDR3 coding sequence is TGTGCCATCAGTCCTACGGGAGGTTGGGACAATGAGCAGTTCTTC. Translating gives CAISPTGGWDNEQFF.

A word on this clone: Germline and junction disagree at one end, which may indicate a read error. This chain joins TRBV7-7 and TRBJ2-3; 7 bases are a match to TRBD1. The CDR3 is 15 amino acids. Looked up from germline, CDR1 is SSHAT and CDR2 is FNYEAQ (reference sequence). CDR3 nucleotide sequence: TGTGCTAGCAGCTTAGGACAGGCGCTCACAGATACGCAGTATTTT. Translated, it gives CASSLGQALTDTQYF.

This chain uses TRBV5-1 with TRBJ2-3, with 7 bases aligning to TRBD2. The V gene end was trimmed by 6 bases and the J gene end by 4 bases; junction bases not matched to a gene: 8. The CDR3 has 14 residues. Germline CDR1 and CDR2: SGHRS and YFSETQ. CDR3 in amino acids: CASNAGAKADTQYF. Written as DNA, the CDR3 is TGCGCCAGCAACGCGGGAGCCAAGGCAGATACGCAGTATTTT.

The rearrangement uses TRBV28 and TRBJ1-5; D is unclear. V shed 3 bases and J shed 6 bases, with 9 bases lying between them. This CDR3 comprises 13 residues. Germline V gives CDR1 MDHEN, CDR2 SYDVKM. The CDR3 region is CASSFIPSQPQHF. For the CDR3, the DNA is TGTGCCAGCAGTTTCATCCCCAGTCAGCCCCAGCATTTT.

J is TRBJ2-3 and V is TRBV30, with 7 positions matching TRBD1. CDR1 is GTSNPN, CDR2 SVGIG, per germline (reference sequence). This CDR3 contains 14 residues. V was pared by 3 bases and J by 5 bases, with 8 bases of the junction left unmatched. CDR3 in DNA: TGTGCCTGGAGAAGGGACAGTCCCCTAGATACGCAGTATTTT. This encodes CAWRRDSPLDTQYF.

This rearrangement joins TRBV21-1 to TRBJ1-5; TRBD1 is the table's D call, not checked against the DNA. TRBV21-1 is deemed a pseudogene. The CDR3 has 16 amino acids. The CDR3 is CASSPRGKGINQPQHF. As DNA, the CDR3 is TGTGCCAGCAGCCCCAGGGGAAAGGGTATCAATCAGCCCCAGCATTTT.

This clone was seen only a few times. A read error may produce the germline difference seen at one junction end. CDR3 sequence reads: CASSLSQGDRDYGYTF. The CDR3 DNA reads TGTGCCAGCAGTCTATCACAAGGGGACAGGGACTATGGCTACACCTTC. The chain is built from TRBV27 and TRBJ1-2, with 9 nucleotides matching TRBD1. Germline CDR1 is MNHEY and CDR2 is SMNVEV (reference sequence). The CDR3 loop spans 16 amino acids.

This chain connects TRBV4-1 to TRBJ2-5; TRBD2 aligns across 8 bases. Per the germline V gene, CDR1 is MGHRA and CDR2 is YSYEKL. Germline trimming cut 4 bases from V and 5 bases from J; bases unmatched to any gene: 3. The CDR3 spans 13 residues. CDR3 residues: CASSRGGRETQYF. The DNA of the CDR3 is TGCGCCAGCAGCCGCGGGGGGCGGGAGACCCAGTACTTC.

J is TRBJ1-6 and V is TRBV5-1; 7 bases align to TRBD1. The V gene's germline CDR1 is SGHRS and CDR2 YFSETQ. V lost 0 bases and J lost 7; bases outside the gene matches: 4. The CDR3 runs 15 residues. This chain's CDR3 is CASSLEGTENSPLHF. CDR3 nucleotide sequence: TGCGCCAGCAGCTTGGAGGGGACAGAAAATTCACCCCTCCACTTT.